Shown below are 20 T cell receptor beta chains from a single sample sequenced in a study of blood T cell repertoires in COVID-19. The assay was immunoSEQ multiplex PCR, and TCRdb's table has in-frame clones only and misses some. The sample holds some 90,000 clones, 75% to 95% seen once. The sequenced sample consisted of peripheral blood. The receptors stem from a woman aged 45-65 years in a cohort sampled during active COVID-19.

V gene TRBV24-1 combines with J gene TRBJ2-6, with D possibly being TRBD1 (6 bases). The CDR3 runs 17 residues. In germline, CDR1 is KGHDR, CDR2 SFDVKD. The V gene lost 2 bases and the J gene lost 0 bases, with 10 bases spanning the gap. This chain's CDR3 is CATSDSGDTSGANVLTF. CDR3 nucleotides: TGTGCCACCAGTGATTCAGGGGACACCTCTGGGGCCAACGTCCTGACTTTC.

The chain joins TRBV24-1 to TRBJ2-1; 15 nucleotides match TRBD2. The CDR3 spans 21 residues. J gave up 0 bases and V 5 bases, and 13 bases lay outside the gene matches. Germline loops: CDR1 KGHDR, CDR2 SFDVKD. DNA of the CDR3: TGTGCCACCAGTGGCCCCCGGACTAGCGGGAGGGAAGATAGCTCCTACAATGAGCAGTTCTTC. This translates into CATSGPRTSGREDSSYNEQFF.

The V gene is TRBV7-2, the J gene TRBJ2-5; possibly TRBD1 for D (8 bases). Germline CDR1 SGHTA, CDR2 FQGNSA. The length of the CDR3 is 14 residues. V gave up 5 bases and J gave up 6 bases, with 16 bases separating them. CDR3 DNA sequence: TGTGCCAGCAGCCACAGGGGGAGGGACAAGACCCAGTACTTC. Translated: CASSHRGRDKTQYF.

The CDR3 coding sequence is TGTGCCAGCAGCTTAAGGCGGTTAGGAGGGACAGATACGCAGTATTTT. Protein product: CASSLRRLGGTDTQYF. The chain has TRBV7-8 and TRBJ2-3, with D possibly being TRBD2 (6 bases). CDR1 SGHVS and CDR2 FQNEAQ come from the germline V gene. The CDR3 totals 16 residues. V lost 2 bases to trimming and J lost 3 bases, with 15 bases between them.

The chain couples TRBV3-1 (or the pseudogene TRBV3-2) to TRBJ2-7, with D unresolved. The CDR3 extends over 11 amino acids. Germline V gene sequence: CDR1 LGHDT, CDR2 YNNKEL (reference sequence). Trimming stripped 2 bases from V and 3 bases from J, with 2 bases between. In nucleotides, the CDR3 is TGTGCCAGCAGCCAATACTACGAGCAGTACTTC. Translated: CASSQYYEQYF.

The chain recombines TRBV11-3 with TRBJ2-7; D not certain. Germline assignment: CDR1 SGHNT and CDR2 YENEEA. Trimming cost V 0 bases and J 1 base, with 10 bases left between them. The CDR3 covers 15 residues. This CDR3 reads CASSLEGSRSYEQYF. The CDR3 DNA reads TGTGCCAGCAGCTTAGAAGGTTCCAGGTCCTACGAGCAGTACTTC.

This clone was seen once. The CDR3 region has the DNA TGTGCTAGTGGTTTGACTTCACTCGCACAGGGGAAGGAGCTGTTTTTT. It specifies CASGLTSLAQGKELFF. The rearrangement joins TRBV12-5 to TRBJ2-2; TRBD1 matches at 7 bases. After removal of 2 bases from V and 10 bases from J, the junction contained 13 bases not matched to a gene. Germline lookup yields CDR1 LGHNT and CDR2 FRNRAP. The length of the CDR3 is 16 residues.

DNA for the CDR3: TGTGCCTGGAGTGTACCTATATTACGATGGGGCTACTATGGCTACACCTTC. It encodes CAWSVPILRWGYYGYTF. The chain employs TRBV30 and TRBJ1-2, with D tentatively TRBD1 (5 bases). CDR1 is GTSNPN and CDR2 is SVGIG in the germline V gene (reference sequence). V lost 0 bases to trimming and J lost 3 bases, with 20 bases between them. The CDR3 is 17 residues long. The variable domain in full, completed from reference TRBV30 and TRBJ1-2, reads SQTIHQWPATLVQPVGSPLSLECTVEGTSNPNLYWYRQAAGRGLQLLFYSVGIGQISSEVPQNLSASRPQDRQFILSSKKLLLSDSGFYLCAWSVPILRWGYYGYTFGSGTRLTVV.

This clone was seen a single time. The chain couples TRBV4-1 to TRBJ1-5; no clear D gene. The CDR3 is made up of 15 amino acids. Trimming left V 2 bases short and J 2 bases short, with 10 bases between. Germline V gene data show CDR1 as MGHRA and CDR2 as YSYEKL. CDR3 loop: CASSQTLSGNQPQHF. CDR3 sequence (DNA): TGCGCCAGCAGCCAAACCCTTTCGGGCAATCAGCCCCAGCATTTT.

The rearrangement joins TRBV21-1 to TRBJ2-1; the table's D call, TRBD2, has no DNA check behind it. TRBV21-1 is given as a pseudogene. This CDR3 is built from 18 residues. The CDR3 DNA is TGTGCCAGCAGCAATACCTTAGCGGGGGGCCCAACACACAATGAGCAGTTCTTC. It encodes CASSNTLAGGPTHNEQFF.

The V gene is TRBV5-6, the J gene TRBJ1-5; D may be TRBD1 (5 bases). Per the germline V gene, CDR1 is SGHDT and CDR2 is YYEEEE. This CDR3 region has 15 residues. Trimming left V 4 bases short and J 7 bases short, with 18 bases between. CDR3 nucleotides: TGTGCCAGCAGCCCGGCTGGAGGGGTAGGACAGCCCCAGCATTTT. It specifies CASSPAGGVGQPQHF.

J is TRBJ1-2 and V is TRBV5-1; TRBD1 agrees at 7 bases. V shed 4 bases and J 8 bases; nucleotides not matched to a gene: 5. Per the germline V gene, CDR1 is SGHRS and CDR2 is YFSETQ. This CDR3 has 12 amino acids. CDR3 DNA: TGCGCCAGCAGCCCGACAGGGTTAGGCTACACCTTC. Its protein is CASSPTGLGYTF.

This chain joins TRBV24-1 and TRBJ2-3; D unresolved. Trimming removed 9 bases from V and 1 base from J, with 13 bases in between. Germline lookup yields CDR1 KGHDR and CDR2 SFDVKD. This CDR3 has 14 amino acids. CDR3 sequence (DNA): TGTGCCACCCACGACACGGTCGGCACAGATACGCAGTATTTT. It yields the protein CATHDTVGTDTQYF.

The chain uses TRBV5-5 and TRBJ1-2; 11 bases map to TRBD1. Germline V gene lookup returns CDR1 SGHKS and CDR2 YYEKEE (reference sequence). J was trimmed by 4 bases and V by 5 bases; bases with no gene match: 13. This CDR3 comprises 17 residues. CDR3 in DNA: TGTGCCAGCAGGCCGGGGACAGGGGGAGAACTTGGCTATGGCTACACCTTC. Its translation is CASRPGTGGELGYGYTF.

A single count supports this clone. The chain recombines TRBV27 with TRBJ1-5; 9 bases map to TRBD1. V gave up 4 bases and J gave up 0 bases; unmatched junction bases: 7. The CDR3 spans 17 residues. CDR1 is MNHEY, CDR2 SMNVEV, per germline (reference sequence). CDR3 nucleotides: TGTGCCAGCAGTTCGGTCCGGGACAGGGCTAGCAATCAGCCCCAGCATTTT. Translated: CASSSVRDRASNQPQHF.

The V call is TRBV9, the J call TRBJ2-7; TRBD2 matches at 9 bases. Trimming removed 3 bases from V and 1 base from J; junction bases left unmatched: 8. The CDR3 is 16 residues long. CDR1 is SGDLS, CDR2 YYNGEE, per germline. The CDR3 reads CASSGGGSGSSYEQYF. DNA for the CDR3: TGTGCCAGCAGCGGGGGTGGTAGCGGGAGTTCCTACGAGCAGTACTTC.

The chain recombines TRBV10-3 with TRBJ2-3, with 10 bases aligning to TRBD2. The germline V gene has CDR1 ENHRY and CDR2 SYGVKD. V trimming: 7 bases; J trimming: 1 base; junction bases outside the gene matches: 8. This CDR3 is built from 16 residues. The CDR3 region is CAIKSSGLAGTDTQYF. The CDR3 DNA follows: TGTGCCATCAAAAGCTCCGGACTAGCGGGCACAGATACGCAGTATTTT.

This rearrangement joins TRBV15 to TRBJ2-1; TRBD2 matches at 9 bases. The CDR3 length is 17 residues. The trim removed 0 bases at V and 4 bases at J, leaving 7 bases unmatched. Germline CDR1 reads LNHNV; CDR2 reads YYDKDF (reference sequence). The CDR3 loop reads CATSRDLLAGRYNEQFF. The DNA of the CDR3 is TGTGCCACCAGCAGAGATCTGCTAGCGGGAAGATACAATGAGCAGTTCTTC.

V gene TRBV28 combines with J gene TRBJ1-1; possible D gene TRBD1, 5 bases. The CDR3 runs to 16 residues. CDR1 is MDHEN, CDR2 SYDVKM, per germline. V dropped 3 bases and J dropped 2 bases, with 16 bases sitting between them. The CDR3 coding sequence is TGTGCCAGCAGTTTGGGGCCCTCTAGGGGTAACACTGAAGCTTTCTTT. It is translated as CASSLGPSRGNTEAFF.

This clone was detected once. The chain carries TRBV19 and TRBJ2-4; perhaps TRBD2 as D (5 bases). V lost 10 bases, J lost 5 bases, and 15 bases lay in between. The CDR3 length is 13 residues. Germline V lookup: CDR1 LNHDA, CDR2 SQIVND (reference sequence). CDR3 bases: TGTGCCACCGCTGTCGGGGTCCAAAACATTCAGTACTTC. It codes for CATAVGVQNIQYF.